This passage covers 8 T cell receptor beta chains from one sample sequenced in a study of T cell changes during pregnancy in multiple sclerosis. Measured with immunoSEQ multiplex PCR; TCRdb has only the in-frame clones, and not every one. The sample has about 69,000 clones, 75% to 90% seen once. The material was peripheral blood, obtained before pregnancy. The origin of the receptors is a female donor with multiple sclerosis, enrolled in a pregnancy study.

This clone was observed a handful of times. Its ends do not fully match the called genes, so a read error is possible. This chain joins TRBV2 and TRBJ1-2; D perhaps matches TRBD1 (6 bases). The CDR3 totals 13 residues. Germline CDR1 reads SNHLY; CDR2 reads FYNNEI. CDR3: CASSEQGTGTTIF. As DNA, the CDR3 is TGTGCCAGCAGTGAACAGGGAACAGGGACGACGATATTC. Together with reference TRBV2 and TRBJ1-2, the CDR3 gives the full variable domain: EPEVTQTPSHQVTQMGQEVILRCVPISNHLYFYWYRQILGQKVEFLVSFYNNEISEKSEIFDDQFSVERPDGSNFTLKIRSTKLEDSAMYFCASSEQGTGTTIFGSGTRLTVV.

This clone appeared once. The J gene is TRBJ1-5, the V gene TRBV5-1; D is undetermined. The germline gives CDR1 SGHRS, CDR2 YFSETQ. V was pared by 2 bases and J by 2 bases, with 11 bases between. There are 15 residues in the CDR3. CDR3 loop: CASSLSVAGNQPQHF. The CDR3 bases are TGCGCCAGCAGCTTAAGCGTAGCGGGCAATCAGCCCCAGCATTTT.

The J gene is TRBJ1-1, the V gene TRBV6-1, with 11 bases identical to TRBD1. This CDR3 has 14 amino acids. The germline CDR1 and CDR2 sequences are MNHNS and SASEGT. With 10 bases clipped from V and 5 bases from J, the junction kept 9 bases outside the gene matches. CDR3 sequence: CATQGWDRGTEAFF. The CDR3 DNA reads as TGTGCCACCCAGGGGTGGGACAGGGGGACTGAAGCTTTCTTT.

The J gene is TRBJ1-5, the V gene TRBV6-5; no reliable D call. V shed 6 bases and J shed 0 bases, with 6 bases lying between them. In germline, CDR1 is MNHEY, CDR2 SVGAGI. The length of the CDR3 is 13 residues. The CDR3 loop reads CASRPGSNQPQHF. In DNA, the CDR3 is TGTGCCAGCAGGCCAGGTAGCAATCAGCCCCAGCATTTT.

The chain combines TRBV4-3 with TRBJ1-2, with 12 nucleotides matching TRBD1. Germline CDR1 LGHNA, CDR2 YSLEER. V lost 1 base to trimming and J lost 6 bases; unmatched junction nucleotides: 3. The CDR3 is 15 amino acids. In DNA, the CDR3 is TGCGCCAGCAGCCAAGGGGACAGGGGGCTTGATGGCTACACCTTC. It is translated as CASSQGDRGLDGYTF.

V and J are TRBV7-6 and TRBJ2-5; D perhaps matches TRBD2 (7 bases). Germline loops: CDR1 SGHVS, CDR2 FNYEAQ. This CDR3 contains 14 residues. Between the trimmed V and J ends, which lost 2 bases and 5 bases, there was a span of 12 bases. The CDR3 nucleotides read TGTGCCAGCAGCTTAAGGGGGGGTGCGGAGACCCAGTACTTC. Translating it yields CASSLRGGAETQYF. The full variable domain, its missing parts supplied by reference TRBV7-6 and TRBJ2-5, is GAGVSQSPRYKVTKRGQDVALRCDPISGHVSLYWYRQALGQGPEFLTYFNYEAQQDKSGLPNDRFSAERPEGSISTLTIQRTEQRDSAMYRCASSLRGGAETQYFGPGTRLLVL.

The chain has TRBV5-6 and TRBJ1-2; 9 bases are a match to TRBD1. The CDR3 has 16 residues. Germline V gene data show CDR1 as SGHDT and CDR2 as YYEEEE. The trim removed 1 base at V and 4 bases at J, leaving 8 bases unmatched. CDR3 loop: CASSLRGQGSAYGYTF. The CDR3 nucleotides read TGTGCCAGCAGCTTGAGAGGACAGGGGTCTGCCTATGGCTACACCTTC.

The CDR3: CASSRNLARGGEQYF. DNA of the CDR3: TGCGCCAGCAGCCGTAATCTAGCCCGAGGCGGCGAGCAGTACTTC. The rearrangement joins TRBV5-1 to TRBJ2-7; D is perhaps TRBD2 (5 bases). Germline V gene sequence: CDR1 SGHRS, CDR2 YFSETQ. V lost 4 bases to trimming and J lost 6 bases, with 20 bases between them. The CDR3 is made up of 15 amino acids.